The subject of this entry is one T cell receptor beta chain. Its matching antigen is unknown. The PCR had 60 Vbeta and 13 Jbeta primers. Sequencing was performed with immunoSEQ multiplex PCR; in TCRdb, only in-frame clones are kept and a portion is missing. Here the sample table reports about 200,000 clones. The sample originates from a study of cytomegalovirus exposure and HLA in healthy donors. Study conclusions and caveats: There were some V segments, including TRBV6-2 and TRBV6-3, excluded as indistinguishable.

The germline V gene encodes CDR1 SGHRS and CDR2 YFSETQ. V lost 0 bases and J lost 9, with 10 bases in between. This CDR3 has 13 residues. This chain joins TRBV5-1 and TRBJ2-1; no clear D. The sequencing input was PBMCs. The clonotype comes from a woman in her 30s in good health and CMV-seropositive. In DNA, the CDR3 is TGCGCCAGCAGCTTGGGCCCTACGCTTGAGCAGTTCTTC. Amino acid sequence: CASSLGPTLEQFF. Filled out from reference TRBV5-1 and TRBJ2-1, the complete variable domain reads KAGVTQTPRYLIKTRGQQVTLSCSPISGHRSVSWYQQTPGQGLQFLFEYFSETQRNKGNFPGRFSGRQFSNSRSEMNVSTLELGDSALYLCASSLGPTLEQFFGPGTRLTVL.